This TCR beta chain was observed in a study of blood T cell repertoires in COVID-19. Per germline, CDR1 LNHDA and CDR2 SQIVND (reference sequence). V lost 3 bases to trimming and J lost 1 base, with 13 bases between them. The CDR3 has 15 amino acids. Produced via immunoSEQ multiplex PCR; TCRdb's table is partial and in-frame only. Seen here are roughly 250,000 clones, roughly 90% observed once, and the top ten hold 9.5% to 15%. A Seattle source enrolled patients during active infection and followed them longitudinally. V usage is TRBV19 and J usage is TRBJ2-7, with TRBD1 as a possible D gene (6 bases). Sequenced input: peripheral blood. The source of this sequence is a woman in her twenties or thirties with COVID-19, enrolled during active disease. CDR3 sequence reads: CASSIGQGTSYEQYF. The CDR3 nucleotides are TGTGCCAGTAGTATCGGGCAGGGGACATCCTACGAGCAGTACTTC.